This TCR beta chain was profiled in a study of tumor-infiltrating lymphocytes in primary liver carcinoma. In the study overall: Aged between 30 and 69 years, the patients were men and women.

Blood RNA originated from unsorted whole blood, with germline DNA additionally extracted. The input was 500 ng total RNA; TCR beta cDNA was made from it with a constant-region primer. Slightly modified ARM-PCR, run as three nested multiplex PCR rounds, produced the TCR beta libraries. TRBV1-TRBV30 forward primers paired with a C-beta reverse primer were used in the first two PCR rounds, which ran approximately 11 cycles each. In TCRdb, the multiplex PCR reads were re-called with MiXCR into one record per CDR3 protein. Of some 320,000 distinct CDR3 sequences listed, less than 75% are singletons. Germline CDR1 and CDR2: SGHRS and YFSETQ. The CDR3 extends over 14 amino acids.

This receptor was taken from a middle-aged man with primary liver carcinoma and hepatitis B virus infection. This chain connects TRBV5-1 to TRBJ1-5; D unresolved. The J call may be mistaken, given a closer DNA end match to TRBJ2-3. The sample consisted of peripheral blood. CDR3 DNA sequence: TGCGCCAGCAGCTTGGATGGCTCCTATCAGCCCCAGTATTTT. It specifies CASSLDGSYQPQYF.